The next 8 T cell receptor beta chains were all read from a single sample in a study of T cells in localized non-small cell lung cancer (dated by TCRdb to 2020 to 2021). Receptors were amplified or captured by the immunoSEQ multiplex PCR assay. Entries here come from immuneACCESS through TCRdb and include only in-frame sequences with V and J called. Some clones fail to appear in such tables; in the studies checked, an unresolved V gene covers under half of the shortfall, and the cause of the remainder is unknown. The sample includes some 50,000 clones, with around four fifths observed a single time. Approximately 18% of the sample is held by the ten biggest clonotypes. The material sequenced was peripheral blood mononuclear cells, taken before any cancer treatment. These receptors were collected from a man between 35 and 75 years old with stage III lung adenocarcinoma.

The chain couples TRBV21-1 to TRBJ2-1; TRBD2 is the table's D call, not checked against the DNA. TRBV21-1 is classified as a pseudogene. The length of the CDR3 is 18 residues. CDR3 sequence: CASSTGTSAPPIYNEQFF. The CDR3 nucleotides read TGTGCCAGCAGCACCGGGACTAGCGCACCCCCCATCTACAATGAGCAGTTCTTC.

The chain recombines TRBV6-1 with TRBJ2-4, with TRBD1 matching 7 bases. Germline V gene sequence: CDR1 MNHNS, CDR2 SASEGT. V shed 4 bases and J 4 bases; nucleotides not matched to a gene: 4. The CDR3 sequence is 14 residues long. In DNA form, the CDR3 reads TGTGCCAGCAGTGTAGGGACAGAGAAAAACATTCAGTACTTC. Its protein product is CASSVGTEKNIQYF.

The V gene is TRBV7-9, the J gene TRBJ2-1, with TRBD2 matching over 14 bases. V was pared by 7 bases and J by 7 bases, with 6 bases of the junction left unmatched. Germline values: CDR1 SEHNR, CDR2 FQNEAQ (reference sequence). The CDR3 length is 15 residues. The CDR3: CASMPTSGGANEQFF. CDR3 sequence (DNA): TGTGCCAGCATGCCGACTAGCGGGGGGGCAAATGAGCAGTTCTTC.

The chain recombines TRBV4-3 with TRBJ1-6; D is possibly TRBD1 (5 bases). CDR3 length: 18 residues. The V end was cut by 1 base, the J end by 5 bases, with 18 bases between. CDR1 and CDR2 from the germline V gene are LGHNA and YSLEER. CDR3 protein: CASSQGSYHQGDNSPLHF. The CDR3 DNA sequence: TGCGCCAGCAGCCAAGGGAGTTACCATCAGGGAGATAATTCACCCCTCCACTTT.

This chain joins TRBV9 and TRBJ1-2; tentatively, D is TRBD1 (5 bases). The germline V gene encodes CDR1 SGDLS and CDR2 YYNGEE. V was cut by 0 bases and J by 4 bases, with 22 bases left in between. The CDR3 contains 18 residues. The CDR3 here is CASSVAVGVGRLVYGYTF. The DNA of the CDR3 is TGTGCCAGCAGCGTAGCCGTTGGGGTGGGGCGGCTTGTCTATGGCTACACCTTC.

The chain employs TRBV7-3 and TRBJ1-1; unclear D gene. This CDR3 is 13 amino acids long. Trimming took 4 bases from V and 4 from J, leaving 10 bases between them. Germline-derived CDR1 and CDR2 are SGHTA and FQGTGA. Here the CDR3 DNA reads TGTGCCAGCAGCTCCGGGCCCGTCACTGAAGCTTTCTTT. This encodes CASSSGPVTEAFF.

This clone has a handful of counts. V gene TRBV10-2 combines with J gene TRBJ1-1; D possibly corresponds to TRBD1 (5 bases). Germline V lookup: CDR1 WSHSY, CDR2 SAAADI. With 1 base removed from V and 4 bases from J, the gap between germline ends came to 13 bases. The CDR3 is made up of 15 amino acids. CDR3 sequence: CASSEFRVGGTEAFF. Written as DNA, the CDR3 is TGCGCCAGCAGTGAGTTCAGGGTCGGGGGCACTGAAGCTTTCTTT.

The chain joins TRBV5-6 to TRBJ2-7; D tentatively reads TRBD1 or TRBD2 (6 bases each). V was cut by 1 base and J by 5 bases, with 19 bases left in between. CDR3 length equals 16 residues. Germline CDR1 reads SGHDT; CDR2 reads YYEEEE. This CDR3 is CASSLRGVSGDDEQYF. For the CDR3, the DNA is TGTGCCAGCAGCTTGAGGGGGGTGTCGGGAGACGACGAGCAGTACTTC. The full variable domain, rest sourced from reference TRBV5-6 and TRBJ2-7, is DAGVTQSPTHLIKTRGQQVTLRCSPKSGHDTVSWYQQALGQGPQFIFQYYEEEERQRGNFPDRFSGHQFPNYSSELNVNALLLGDSALYLCASSLRGVSGDDEQYFGPGTRLTVT.